In this sample, the clone carrying this T cell receptor (beta chain) turned up a few times. As yet, its antigen is unknown. This sample stems from a study of PD-1 blockade in classical Hodgkin lymphoma. The data were produced by immunoSEQ multiplex PCR, yet TCRdb's version contains in-frame clones alone and is incomplete. The table lists 40,000 to 65,000 clones, about nine tenths of them singletons. Study-wide results and limits: By cycle point C4D1, TCR diversity had risen significantly in CD4+ cells (but not CD8+ cells). The authors have not defined what causes the repertoire differences, possibly disease activity or prior therapy.

Time point denoted: cycle 4 day 1 (C4D1), after less than 7 weeks of nivolumab. Each patient experienced a relapse that followed autologous stem cell transplantation, and brentuximab vedotin exposure varied. This CDR3 has 14 residues. Trimming shortened V by 3 bases and J by 6 bases, and 15 bases separated the two germline ends. CDR1 SGDLS and CDR2 YYNGEE come from the germline V gene. The starting material was peripheral blood mononuclear cells (PBMCs), obtained before the fourth cycle of nivolumab. The receptor comes from a human donor with classical Hodgkin lymphoma. The V and J genes are TRBV9 and TRBJ1-2; D unclear. The CDR3 coding sequence is TGTGCCAGCAGCGACGACCCAAAGGTCGATGGCTACACCTTC. It specifies CASSDDPKVDGYTF.